These 11 T cell receptor beta chains were all obtained from the same sample, sequenced in a study of T-cell memory formation after mild COVID-19. TCRdb processed the 5' RACE reads anew with MiXCR; each CDR3 protein has one entry. The table shows just under 150,000 distinct CDR3 sequences, with 5.5% to 7% occurring only once. The sequencing input was PBMCs or a T cell subset sorted from them (not recorded which). The receptor set was obtained from an adult woman who had mild COVID-19 (a few samples of this study predate the infection). Cell type and time point are not known.

This clonotype appeared many times. The chain employs TRBV12-3 or TRBV12-4 and TRBJ2-7; tentatively, D is TRBD1 or TRBD2 (5 bases each). The CDR3 loop spans 13 amino acids. The germline V and J ends were trimmed by 6 bases and 2 bases, with 11 bases remaining between them. CDR3 in DNA: TGTGCCAGCAGCCATGGGACGGCCTACGAGCAGTACTTC. Residues: CASSHGTAYEQYF.

There are a few counts of this clonotype. The J gene is TRBJ2-4, the V gene TRBV7-8, with D perhaps TRBD1 (6 bases). Looked up from germline, CDR1 is SGHVS and CDR2 is FQNEAQ. V was clipped by 4 bases and J by 4 bases, with 14 bases between them. The CDR3 has 15 residues. The CDR3 reads CASSYLDRVKNIQYF. The CDR3 bases are TGTGCCAGCAGCTATTTGGACAGAGTTAAAAACATTCAGTACTTC.

This clonotype was seen a few times. The gene calls are TRBV30 and TRBJ1-2; tentative D call: TRBD1 (5 bases). The CDR3 spans 14 residues. Germline-derived CDR1 and CDR2 are GTSNPN and SVGIG (reference sequence). V shed 0 bases and J shed 10 bases, with 18 bases lying between them. The CDR3 reads CAWSVGGTAVSYTF. CDR3 in DNA: TGTGCCTGGAGTGTCGGTGGGACGGCGGTGTCCTACACCTTC. The variable domain in full, with the rest retrieved from reference TRBV30 and TRBJ1-2, is SQTIHQWPATLVQPVGSPLSLECTVEGTSNPNLYWYRQAAGRGLQLLFYSVGIGQISSEVPQNLSASRPQDRQFILSSKKLLLSDSGFYLCAWSVGGTAVSYTFGSGTRLTVV.

There are many counts of this clonotype. This rearrangement joins TRBV7-3 to TRBJ2-3; D ambiguous. CDR1 SGHTA and CDR2 FQGTGA come from the germline V gene. The CDR3 contains 14 residues. Trimming took 1 base from V and 1 from J, leaving 6 bases between them. CDR3 sequence (DNA): TGTGCCAGCAGCTTAATTTCGGGCACAGATACGCAGTATTTT. Translating it yields CASSLISGTDTQYF.

In its sample, this clonotype was seen a few times. This sequence joins TRBV7-2 and TRBJ2-1; 7 positions match TRBD2. The CDR3 runs 16 residues. J lost 5 bases, V lost 2 bases, and 9 bases had no gene match. The V gene's germline CDR1 is SGHTA and CDR2 FQGNSA. The CDR3 loop is CASSLWLREWDNEQFF. CDR3 sequence (DNA): TGTGCCAGCAGCTTATGGCTGCGGGAGTGGGACAATGAGCAGTTCTTC.

This clonotype was detected many times. The rearrangement links TRBV4-1 to TRBJ1-1; TRBD1 might be the D (6 bases). The CDR3 covers 16 residues. Germline CDR1 is MGHRA and CDR2 is YSYEKL. V was cut by 1 base and J by 1 base, with 13 bases left in between. CDR3 protein: CASSQGDGGRNTEAFF. The CDR3 DNA is TGCGCCAGCAGCCAAGGCGACGGGGGCAGGAACACTGAAGCTTTCTTT.

This clonotype was seen a few times. V gene TRBV20-1 combines with J gene TRBJ2-5, with 15 bases identical to TRBD2. This CDR3 has 14 amino acids. In germline, CDR1 is DFQATT, CDR2 SNEGSKA (reference sequence). V trimming: 5 bases; J trimming: 8 bases; junction bases outside the gene matches: 6. CDR3 in amino acids: CSARTSGRADTQYF. CDR3 DNA sequence: TGCAGTGCTCGGACTAGCGGGAGGGCCGACACCCAGTACTTC.

This clonotype was seen a few times. V and J are TRBV3-1 and TRBJ2-5, with D perhaps TRBD1 (6 bases). In germline, CDR1 is LGHDT, CDR2 YNNKEL (reference sequence). The CDR3 has 14 residues. Trimming pared 6 bases from V and 4 bases from J, leaving 15 bases between. This chain's CDR3 is CASSPRAQGETQYF. CDR3 nucleotide sequence: TGTGCCAGCAGTCCGAGGGCACAGGGAGAGACCCAGTACTTC.

This clonotype has at least ten counts. V gene TRBV4-2 combines with J gene TRBJ2-7, with 10 bases fitting TRBD2. The J segment lost 4 bases and the V segment lost 1 base, leaving 7 bases of the junction unmatched. The germline CDR1 and CDR2 sequences are LGHNA and YNFKEQ. The CDR3 is made up of 16 amino acids. The CDR3 DNA reads as TGTGCCAGCAGCCAAGGGCCTAGCGGGAGTTTATACGAGCAGTACTTC. Translating it yields CASSQGPSGSLYEQYF.

This clonotype turned up a few times. The rearrangement links TRBV19 to TRBJ2-2; a possible D gene is TRBD1 (5 bases). The CDR3 is made up of 14 amino acids. V lost 4 bases to trimming and J lost 1 base, with 7 bases between them. Germline CDR1 LNHDA, CDR2 SQIVND (reference sequence). The CDR3 here is CASSKQENTGELFF. The CDR3 DNA reads as TGTGCCAGTAGTAAACAGGAGAACACCGGGGAGCTGTTTTTT.

The rearrangement joins TRBV4-3 to TRBJ1-1; D uncertain. Germline V lookup: CDR1 LGHNA, CDR2 YSLEER. The CDR3 sequence is 15 residues long. V lost 5 bases and J lost 3, with 16 bases in between. CDR3 nucleotides: TGCGCCAGCAGCTGGGGTTTAGGTATCGACACTGAAGCTTTCTTT. Translated: CASSWGLGIDTEAFF.